This T cell receptor beta chain emerged from a study of yellow fever vaccine responses in identical twins. TCRdb analysed the RT-PCR reads with MiXCR anew, one entry per CDR3 protein. This table has 20,000 to 25,000 distinct CDR3 sequences, roughly 80% appearing once. The CDR3 sequence is 16 residues long. V lost 5 bases, J lost 2 bases, and 8 bases stayed unmatched. The germline V gene has CDR1 SEHNR and CDR2 FQNEAQ (reference sequence). The V gene is TRBV7-9, the J gene TRBJ2-1, with 8 bases lining up with TRBD1. This receptor was obtained from a woman under 30 who received the yellow fever vaccine. The sample here was T cells from blood (PBMCs), unsorted or a sorted subset (not recorded which), taken before or after yellow fever vaccination (not recorded which). This chain's CDR3 is CASSAETGVPYNEQFF. CDR3 nucleotide sequence: TGTGCCAGCAGCGCCGAGACAGGGGTACCCTACAATGAGCAGTTCTTC.